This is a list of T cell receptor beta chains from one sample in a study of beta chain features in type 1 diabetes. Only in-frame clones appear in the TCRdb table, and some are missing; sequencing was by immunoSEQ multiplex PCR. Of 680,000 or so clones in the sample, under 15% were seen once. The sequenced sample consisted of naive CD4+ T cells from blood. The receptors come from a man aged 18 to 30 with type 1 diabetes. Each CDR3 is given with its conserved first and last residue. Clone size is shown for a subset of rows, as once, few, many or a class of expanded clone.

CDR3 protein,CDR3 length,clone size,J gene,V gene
CASRPTGGGYTF,12,.,TRBJ1-2,TRBV27
CASSPPTEFNQPQHF,15,.,TRBJ1-5,TRBV27
CASSAWGQGSIGEGYTF,17,.,TRBJ1-2,TRBV9
CASSDRGEPQHF,12,.,TRBJ1-5,TRBV27
CAWSPSDGSTDTQYF,15,.,TRBJ2-3,TRBV30
CASSRRRSANTEAFF,15,.,TRBJ1-1,TRBV13
CASSLPQVEKLFF,13,few,TRBJ1-4,TRBV7-2
CASSPTGRGYEQYF,14,few,TRBJ2-7,TRBV6-5
CSVIRSKNQPQHF,13,.,TRBJ1-5,TRBV29-1
CASSLAGKNEQFF,13,few,TRBJ2-1,TRBV7-2
CASSEVRGIF,10,.,TRBJ2-1,TRBV6-1
CASSPGTGGKNEQFF,15,few,TRBJ2-1,TRBV18
CASSLLESGYTF,12,.,TRBJ1-2,TRBV7-2
CASSLGLDSTQYF,13,few,TRBJ2-3,TRBV18
CASRPPAGNTIYF,13,few,TRBJ1-3,TRBV5-4
CACTGDPKGSTEAFF,15,.,TRBJ1-1,TRBV19
CASSPGETQYF,11,.,TRBJ2-5,TRBV6-6
CASSQDPAGFTYEQYF,16,.,TRBJ2-7,TRBV4-1
CSVLDRGGTEAFF,13,.,TRBJ1-1,TRBV29-1
CASSSQGDTEAFF,13,.,TRBJ1-1,TRBV18
CASSLRLSGAEAFF,14,few,TRBJ1-1,TRBV11-2
CASSVSGPVETQYF,14,few,TRBJ2-5,TRBV19
CAISESAGVGQPQHF,15,few,TRBJ1-5,TRBV10-3
CASSVVGQNTGELFF,15,.,TRBJ2-2,TRBV9
CSVERGGTDTQYF,13,few,TRBJ2-3,TRBV29-1
CASSPGWQGASRNYGYTF,18,.,TRBJ1-2,TRBV18
CASSGGEQYF,10,few,TRBJ2-7,TRBV28
CASSLPLRGGETQYF,15,few,TRBJ2-5,TRBV7-8
CASSPGVEYEQYF,13,few,TRBJ2-7,TRBV18
CASSATGRESPLHF,14,few,TRBJ1-6,TRBV28
CASSVDDYYTDTQYF,15,.,TRBJ2-3,TRBV9
CASSSGPVPSTDTQYF,16,few,TRBJ2-3,TRBV5-1
CASSSGYTDTQYF,13,few,TRBJ2-3,TRBV11-2
CASSLGETQYF,11,few,TRBJ2-5,TRBV27
CASSQDWTANTGELFF,16,few,TRBJ2-2,TRBV14
CASSYNSMSRGNEQFF,16,.,TRBJ2-1,TRBV6-5
CAGGRETQYF,10,few,TRBJ2-5,TRBV30
CASSPKGQGRTDTQYF,16,once,TRBJ2-3,TRBV7-3
CASRLDLAGTYEQYF,15,few,TRBJ2-7,TRBV5-6
CASSQQGETQYF,12,many,TRBJ2-5,TRBV23-1
CASRGQGPGELFF,13,.,TRBJ2-2,TRBV19
CASSVQGLLGQGFSGANVLTF,21,few,TRBJ2-6,TRBV9
CASSYHEQYF,10,.,TRBJ2-7,TRBV6-6
CAWRSGIPGELFF,13,.,TRBJ2-2,TRBV30
CASSVSSANTEAFF,14,.,TRBJ1-1,TRBV27
CASSLYPAPGEQYF,14,.,TRBJ2-7,TRBV5-1
CAIGHLDSPLHF,12,.,TRBJ1-6,TRBV10-3
CAWSWGPGSYNEQFF,15,.,TRBJ2-1,TRBV30
CASSLEGTSGYNEQFF,16,.,TRBJ2-1,TRBV7-8
CASSHRTEYNEQFF,14,.,TRBJ2-1,TRBV4-1
CASSPRPHTDTQYF,14,few,TRBJ2-3,TRBV9
CASSPSGRDQPQHF,14,.,TRBJ1-5,TRBV18
CASSVEPQTQYF,12,.,TRBJ2-5,TRBV2